This TCR beta chain was recorded in a study of cytomegalovirus exposure and HLA in healthy donors. Study details: Of several hundred genotyped donors, around 86% grouped in the Caucasian-associated ancestry cluster. Whole-study findings and limits: A list of 150 or so TCR beta chains associated with cytomegalovirus was given.

The study ran its PCR with 60 Vbeta and 13 Jbeta primers. Source study methods: Approximately 86 million unique TCR beta chains, roughly 11 million shared, were counted in a later analysis. Sequencing was performed with immunoSEQ multiplex PCR; in TCRdb, only in-frame clones are kept and a portion is missing. V, J and clone size were drawn from that table, and D and trimming were deduced from the DNA. This table has 130,000 or so clones, 70% to 85% appearing once. In the case of this clone: The antigen is undetermined.

Germline CDR1 is MNHNS and CDR2 is SASEGT. This CDR3 has 15 residues. The ends were cut back, 7 bases at V and 4 bases at J, with 14 bases in the middle. The chain uses TRBV6-1 and TRBJ2-6; tentative D call: TRBD1 (6 bases). The sequencing input was PBMCs. This clonotype was obtained from a young man in good health and CMV-seropositive. The CDR3 spells CASKDSPEGANVLTF. The CDR3 DNA follows: TGTGCCAGCAAGGACAGTCCAGAAGGGGCCAACGTCCTGACTTTC.